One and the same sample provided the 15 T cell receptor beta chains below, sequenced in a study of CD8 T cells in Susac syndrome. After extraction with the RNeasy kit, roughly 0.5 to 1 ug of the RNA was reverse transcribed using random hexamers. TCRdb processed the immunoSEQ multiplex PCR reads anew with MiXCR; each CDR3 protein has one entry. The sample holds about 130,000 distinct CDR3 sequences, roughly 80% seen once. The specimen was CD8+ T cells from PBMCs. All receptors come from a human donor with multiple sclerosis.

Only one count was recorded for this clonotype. In nucleotides, the CDR3 is TGCGCCAGCAGCCAAGATTACCAAGAGCAGTTCTTC. Its translation: CASSQDYQEQFF. The chain employs TRBV4-1 and TRBJ2-1; no clear D gene. Trimming removed 0 bases at V and 10 bases at J, with 7 bases between. CDR1 MGHRA and CDR2 YSYEKL come from the germline V gene. This CDR3 region has 12 residues.

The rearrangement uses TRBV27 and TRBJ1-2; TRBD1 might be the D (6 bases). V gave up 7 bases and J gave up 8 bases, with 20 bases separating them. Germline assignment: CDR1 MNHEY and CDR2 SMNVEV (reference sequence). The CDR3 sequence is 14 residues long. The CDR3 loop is CASTDTGRFTGYTF. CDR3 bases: TGTGCCAGCACCGACACAGGGAGATTTACAGGCTACACCTTC.

The CDR3 region has the DNA TGTGCCAGCTACCGGGACAGGGAGGTATACACCTTC. Protein: CASYRDREVYTF. The V gene is TRBV2, the J gene TRBJ1-2; the match to TRBD1 covers 9 bases. This CDR3 region has 12 residues. V was clipped by 8 bases and J by 11 bases; unmatched bases: 9. Per germline, CDR1 SNHLY and CDR2 FYNNEI.

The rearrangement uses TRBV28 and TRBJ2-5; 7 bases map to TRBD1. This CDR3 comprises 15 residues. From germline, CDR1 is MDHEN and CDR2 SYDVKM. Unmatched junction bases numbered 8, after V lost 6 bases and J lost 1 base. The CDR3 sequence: CASSYNRDSQETQYF. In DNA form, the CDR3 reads TGTGCCAGCAGCTACAACCGGGACAGCCAAGAGACCCAGTACTTC.

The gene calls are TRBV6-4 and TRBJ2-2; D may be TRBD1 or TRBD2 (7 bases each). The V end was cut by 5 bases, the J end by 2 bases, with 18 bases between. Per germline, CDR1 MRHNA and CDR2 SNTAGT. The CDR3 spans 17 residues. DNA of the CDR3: TGTGCCAGCAGTCGGGAGGATGGGACAGAAAACACCGGGGAGCTGTTTTTT. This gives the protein CASSREDGTENTGELFF.

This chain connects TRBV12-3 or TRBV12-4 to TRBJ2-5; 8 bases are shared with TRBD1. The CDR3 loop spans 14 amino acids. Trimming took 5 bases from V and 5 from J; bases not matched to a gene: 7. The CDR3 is CASSQDRDRETQYF. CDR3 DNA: TGTGCCAGCAGTCAGGACAGGGATCGGGAGACCCAGTACTTC.

Written as DNA, the CDR3 is TGTGCCAGCAGTTTTCAGTCGGAGAACACTGAAGCTTTCTTT. It encodes CASSFQSENTEAFF. The V gene is TRBV27, the J gene TRBJ1-1; no clear D gene. V was trimmed by 3 bases and J by 1 base, leaving 9 bases between them. Germline CDR1 is MNHEY and CDR2 is SMNVEV (reference sequence). CDR3 length: 14 amino acids.

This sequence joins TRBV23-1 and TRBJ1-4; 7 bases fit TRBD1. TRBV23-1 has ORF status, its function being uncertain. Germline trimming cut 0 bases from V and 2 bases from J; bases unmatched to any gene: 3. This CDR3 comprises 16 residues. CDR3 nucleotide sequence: TGCGCCAGCAGTCAATCAGGGGGCGCCACTAATGAAAAACTGTTTTTT. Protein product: CASSQSGGATNEKLFF.

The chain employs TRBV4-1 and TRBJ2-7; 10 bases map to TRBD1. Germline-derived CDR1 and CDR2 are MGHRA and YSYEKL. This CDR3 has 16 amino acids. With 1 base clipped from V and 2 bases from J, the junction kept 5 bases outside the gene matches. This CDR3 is CASSQGSGQGTYEQYF. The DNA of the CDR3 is TGCGCCAGCAGCCAAGGGTCGGGACAGGGGACCTACGAGCAGTACTTC.

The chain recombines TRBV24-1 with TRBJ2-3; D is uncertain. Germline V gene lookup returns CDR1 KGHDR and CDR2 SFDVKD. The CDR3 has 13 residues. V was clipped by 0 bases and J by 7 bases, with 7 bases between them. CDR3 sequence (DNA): TGTGCCACCAGTGATTTGAGGACCCATACGCAGTATTTT. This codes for CATSDLRTHTQYF.

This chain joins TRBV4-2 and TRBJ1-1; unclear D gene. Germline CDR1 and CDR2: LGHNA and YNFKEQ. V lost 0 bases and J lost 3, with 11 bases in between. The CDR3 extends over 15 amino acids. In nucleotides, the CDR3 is TGTGCCAGCAGCCAAGATCTAAACGGTTACACTGAAGCTTTCTTT. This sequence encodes CASSQDLNGYTEAFF.

The DNA of the CDR3 is TGTGCCAGCACGCCGACACCGGGACAGCTAGTCACCGGGGAGCTGTTTTTT. It codes for CASTPTPGQLVTGELFF. This chain joins TRBV28 and TRBJ2-2, with 7 bases matching TRBD1. This CDR3 spans 17 amino acids. The V gene end was trimmed by 7 bases and the J gene end by 4 bases; junction bases not matched to a gene: 15. The germline V gene encodes CDR1 MDHEN and CDR2 SYDVKM.

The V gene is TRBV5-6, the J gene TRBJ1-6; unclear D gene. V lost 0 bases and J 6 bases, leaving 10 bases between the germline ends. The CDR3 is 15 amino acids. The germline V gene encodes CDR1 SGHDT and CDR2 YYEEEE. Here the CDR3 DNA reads TGTGCCAGCAGCTTGGGGCTGGACCTTAATTCACCCCTCCACTTT. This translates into CASSLGLDLNSPLHF. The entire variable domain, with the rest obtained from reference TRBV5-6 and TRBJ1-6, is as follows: DAGVTQSPTHLIKTRGQQVTLRCSPKSGHDTVSWYQQALGQGPQFIFQYYEEEERQRGNFPDRFSGHQFPNYSSELNVNALLLGDSALYLCASSLGLDLNSPLHFGNGTRLTVT.

The CDR3 region is CASKGSTGNTIYF. The CDR3, as DNA: TGTGCCAGTAAAGGGAGCACTGGAAACACCATATATTTT. The rearrangement joins TRBV19 to TRBJ1-3; D not certain. Trimming left V 7 bases short and J 2 bases short, with 9 bases between. The CDR3 contains 13 residues. Germline CDR1 reads LNHDA; CDR2 reads SQIVND (reference sequence).

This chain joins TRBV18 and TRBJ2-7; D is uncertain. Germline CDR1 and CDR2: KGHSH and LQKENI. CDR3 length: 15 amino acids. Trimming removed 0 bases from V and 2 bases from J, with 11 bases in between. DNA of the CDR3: TGTGCCAGCTCACCACCACACCCTTGGGCCTACGAGCAGTACTTC. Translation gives CASSPPHPWAYEQYF.